This TCR beta chain was sequenced for a study of vaccination effects on CD4 cells after COVID-19. For the study at large: Post-vaccine specimens arrived a median 72 days past the second dose.

This clone was picked up a small number of times. Its matching antigen is unknown. Here immunoSEQ multiplex PCR was the method, and the copy in TCRdb shows in-frame clones only, minus some. The sample contains approximately 65,000 clones, over 70% of which appear only once. With the ViraFEST assay, the study expanded antigen-specific CD4+ T cells using viral peptide pools, then sequenced them. Subsequent to roughly 10 days of culture, CD4+ T cells were isolated. Participants each got two BNT162b2 or mRNA-1273 vaccine doses. The CDR3 consists of 17 residues. CDR1 and CDR2 (germline): KGHSH, LQKENI. Losses at the gene ends were 1 base for V and 4 bases for J; bases not matched to a gene: 3.

The sample consisted of CD4+ T cells from PBMCs cultured with HCoV-229E spike peptides, taken after COVID-19 vaccination. This TCR derives from a human donor who received a COVID-19 vaccine. This chain links TRBV18 with TRBJ2-2; 13 positions match TRBD2. Here the CDR3 DNA reads TGTGCCAGCTCACCACGGACTAGCGGGGGTACCACCGGGGAGCTGTTTTTT. This codes for CASSPRTSGGTTGELFF.